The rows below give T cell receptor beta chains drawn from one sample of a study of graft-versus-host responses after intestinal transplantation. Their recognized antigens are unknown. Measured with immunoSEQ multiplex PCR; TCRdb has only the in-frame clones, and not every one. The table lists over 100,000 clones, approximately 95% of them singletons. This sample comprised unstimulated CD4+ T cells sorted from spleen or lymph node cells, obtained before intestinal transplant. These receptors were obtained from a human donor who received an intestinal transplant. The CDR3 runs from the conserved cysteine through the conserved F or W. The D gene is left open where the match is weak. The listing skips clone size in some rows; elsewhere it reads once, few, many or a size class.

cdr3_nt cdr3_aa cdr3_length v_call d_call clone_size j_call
TGTGCCACGACGGACTCCTACTACGAGCAGTACTTC CATTDSYYEQYF 12 TRBV19 NA NA TRBJ2-7
TGTGCCAGCAGTCTAACACAGGGAAATCAGCCCCAGCATTTT CASSLTQGNQPQHF 14 TRBV6-1 NA NA TRBJ1-5
TGTGCCAGCAGCTTGGCGGGTTTAGTGGATGAGCAGTTCTTC CASSLAGLVDEQFF 14 TRBV5-8 NA NA TRBJ2-1
TGCGCCAGCAGCCCGGGGCTAGCGGACAACAATGAGCAGTTCTTC CASSPGLADNNEQFF 15 TRBV5-1 TRBD2 NA TRBJ2-1
TGTGCCAGCAGCCGCCCATACAGGGGTTTTAGCTCTGGGGCCAACGTCCTGACTTTC CASSRPYRGFSSGANVLTF 19 TRBV14 TRBD1 NA TRBJ2-6
TGTGCCAGCAGCCCACTGGGACTAGCGGGAGGCACAGATACGCAGTATTTT CASSPLGLAGGTDTQYF 17 TRBV7-3 TRBD2 NA TRBJ2-3
TGTGCCAGCAGTTCGGGAACAGGGGGCTTCGGCTACACCTTC CASSSGTGGFGYTF 14 TRBV28 TRBD1 NA TRBJ1-2
TGCGCCAGCAGCTTGGGCCAGGGGGGTTACGAGCAGTACTTC CASSLGQGGYEQYF 14 TRBV5-1 NA NA TRBJ2-7
TGCGCCAGCAGCCACCCCGGACAGGAGCTGTCCTACGAGCAGTACTTC CASSHPGQELSYEQYF 16 TRBV4-1 TRBD1 NA TRBJ2-7
TGCGCCAGCAGGATGCCGGGGGACCCCTACGAGCAGTACTTC CASRMPGDPYEQYF 14 TRBV5-1 NA NA TRBJ2-7
TGTGCCAGCAGTTATAGGGTACGGAACACCGGGGAGCTGTTTTTT CASSYRVRNTGELFF 15 TRBV6-5 NA NA TRBJ2-2
TGTGCCAGCGGCCCATGGGGGGGGCTAGCGGGACCCTACGAGCAGTACTTC CASGPWGGLAGPYEQYF 17 TRBV6-4 TRBD2 NA TRBJ2-7
TGTGCCAGCAGCCTTCAACGACGGGATACGCAGTATTTT CASSLQRRDTQYF 13 TRBV9 NA NA TRBJ2-3
TGTGCCAGCAGTAGGGGGGTCGGACAGCCTAGCACAGATACGCAGTATTTT CASSRGVGQPSTDTQYF 17 TRBV27 NA NA TRBJ2-3
TGCGCCAGCAGCCCGGGCGGCAGCCGTCTCAATCAGCCCCAGCATTTT CASSPGGSRLNQPQHF 16 TRBV10-1 NA once TRBJ1-5
TGCGCCAGGACATTATTCCAAGAGACCCAGTACTTC CARTLFQETQYF 12 TRBV10-2 NA NA TRBJ2-5
TGTGCCAGTAGTACTAGGAGGAGCTCCTACAATGAGCAGTTCTTC CASSTRRSSYNEQFF 15 TRBV19 NA NA TRBJ2-1
TGTGCCAGCACCAAGAGGGGCTCGGCCACTGAAGCTTTCTTT CASTKRGSATEAFF 14 TRBV9 NA NA TRBJ1-1
TGTGCCAGAAGCTTCGGGACAGGGGATTGGGACATGAACACTGAAGCTTTCTTT CARSFGTGDWDMNTEAFF 18 TRBV5-3 TRBD1 NA TRBJ1-1
TGCGCCAGCAGTGAGTCGGGGCTTAATGAGCAGTTCTTC CASSESGLNEQFF 13 TRBV10-1 NA NA TRBJ2-1
TGTGCAAGTCGCTTAAACCACAGGACCTTCAAACCCTACGAGCAGTACTTC CASRLNHRTFKPYEQYF 17 TRBV12-2 NA NA TRBJ2-7
TGTGCCATCAGTGAGTCTGTGGGCACAGATACGCAGTATTTT CAISESVGTDTQYF 14 TRBV10-3 NA NA TRBJ2-3
TGTGCCAGCAGCTTAGGTAGGGGTGGAGATACGCAGTATTTT CASSLGRGGDTQYF 14 TRBV7-9 NA NA TRBJ2-3
TGTGCCAGCGGGGACTACAATCGGGGCAATCAGCCCCAGCATTTT CASGDYNRGNQPQHF 15 TRBV6-6 NA few TRBJ1-5
TGTGCCAGCAGCTTAGAAATGCCGGAGCAGTACTTC CASSLEMPEQYF 12 TRBV13 NA once TRBJ2-7
TGTGCCAGCAGGCGAAGTCAGACGAACACCGGGGAGCTGTTTTTT CASRRSQTNTGELFF 15 TRBV28 NA NA TRBJ2-2
TGTGCCAGCAGCTCCCAAGGGTACTACGAGCAGTACTTC CASSSQGYYEQYF 13 TRBV7-9 NA once TRBJ2-7
TGTGCCAGCAGCCAAGCCGGGACTAGCGGGAGGGCCTACAATGAGCAGTTCTTC CASSQAGTSGRAYNEQFF 18 TRBV4-2 TRBD2 NA TRBJ2-1
TGTGCCAGCAGCTTAGCGGGACCACACAATGAGCAGTTCTTC CASSLAGPHNEQFF 14 TRBV5-4 TRBD2 NA TRBJ2-1
TGTGCCAGTAGTTACAGGGGCGCGGTTAGTGGCCCGTCCTACGAGCAGTACTTC CASSYRGAVSGPSYEQYF 18 TRBV19 TRBD1 NA TRBJ2-7
TGCGCCAGCAGCCCAGGCCTAGCGAAACACGAGCAGTACTTC CASSPGLAKHEQYF 14 TRBV5-1 NA NA TRBJ2-7
TGCGCCAGCAGCTTGGCCACGGGGGAGGTTAACTCACCCCTCCACTTT CASSLATGEVNSPLHF 16 TRBV5-1 NA NA TRBJ1-6
TGTGCCAGCTCACCACGGGCTAGCGGGGGCGGTGAGACCCAGTACTTC CASSPRASGGGETQYF 16 TRBV18 TRBD2 once TRBJ2-5
TGCGCCAGCAGACTAGCGGGTGCCGAGACCCAGTACTTC CASRLAGAETQYF 13 TRBV10-2 TRBD2 NA TRBJ2-5
TGTGCTAGTGGTTTGGGCAGCGGGAATGCGGCCGGGGAGCTGTTTTTT CASGLGSGNAAGELFF 16 TRBV12-5 TRBD2 NA TRBJ2-2
TGTGCCAGCAGCCCCCGAAAGGGACGGGAGAGAGATACGCAGTATTTT CASSPRKGRERDTQYF 16 TRBV11-3 NA NA TRBJ2-3
TGTGCCAGCAGCTTGGATCCGGGACTTAACAATGAGCAGTTCTTC CASSLDPGLNNEQFF 15 TRBV5-4 NA NA TRBJ2-1
TGTGCCAGCAGAGGACTAGCCGACAATGAGCAGTTCTTC CASRGLADNEQFF 13 TRBV2 TRBD2 NA TRBJ2-1
TGCGCCAGCAGCTTGGTTGCGTCAAGGGTTGCCACCGGGGAGCTGTTTTTT CASSLVASRVATGELFF 17 TRBV5-1 NA NA TRBJ2-2
TGTGCCAGCAGCTTTGAGAGGACGGCGAACACTGAAGCTTTCTTT CASSFERTANTEAFF 15 TRBV11-2 NA NA TRBJ1-1
TGTGCCAGCAGTCCATCACAGGGAGGTGGCTACACCTTC CASSPSQGGGYTF 13 TRBV28 NA few TRBJ1-2
TGTGCCACCAGCAGACGGGGTACAATAGGCAATGAGCAGTTCTTC CATSRRGTIGNEQFF 15 TRBV15 NA NA TRBJ2-1
TGTGCCAGCAGCGGGCCCCCCGGGACAGGGCAAGAGACCCAGTACTTC CASSGPPGTGQETQYF 16 TRBV28 TRBD1 NA TRBJ2-5
TGTGCCAGCAGTTCATTCGGCGGGGGAAACACCGGGGAGCTGTTTTTT CASSSFGGGNTGELFF 16 TRBV27 TRBD2 NA TRBJ2-2
TGTGCCTGGAGTGTCAGGTTAAATCAGCCCCAGCATTTT CAWSVRLNQPQHF 13 TRBV30 NA once TRBJ1-5